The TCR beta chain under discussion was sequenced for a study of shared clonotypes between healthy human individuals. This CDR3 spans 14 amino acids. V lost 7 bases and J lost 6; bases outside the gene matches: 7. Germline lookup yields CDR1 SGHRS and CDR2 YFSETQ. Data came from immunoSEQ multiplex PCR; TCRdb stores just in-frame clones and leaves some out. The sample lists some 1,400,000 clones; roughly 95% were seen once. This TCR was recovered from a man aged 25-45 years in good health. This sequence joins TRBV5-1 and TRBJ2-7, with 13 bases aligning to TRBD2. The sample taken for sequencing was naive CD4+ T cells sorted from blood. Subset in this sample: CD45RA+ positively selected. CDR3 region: CASSGLAGVPEQYF. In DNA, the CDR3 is TGCGCCAGCTCTGGACTAGCGGGAGTGCCCGAGCAGTACTTC.